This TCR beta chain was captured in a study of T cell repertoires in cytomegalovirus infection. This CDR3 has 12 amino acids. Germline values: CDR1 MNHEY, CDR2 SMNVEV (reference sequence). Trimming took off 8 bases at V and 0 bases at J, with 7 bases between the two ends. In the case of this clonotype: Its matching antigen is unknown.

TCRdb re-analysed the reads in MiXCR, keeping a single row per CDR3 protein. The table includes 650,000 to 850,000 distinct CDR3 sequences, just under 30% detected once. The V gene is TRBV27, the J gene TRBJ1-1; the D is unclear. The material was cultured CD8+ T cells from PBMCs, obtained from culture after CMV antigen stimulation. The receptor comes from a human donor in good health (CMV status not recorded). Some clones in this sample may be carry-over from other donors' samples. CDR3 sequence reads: CASWTLNTEAFF. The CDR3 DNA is TGTGCCAGCTGGACGCTGAACACTGAAGCTTTCTTT.